The source of this T cell receptor beta chain is a study of T cell responses to AZD1222 COVID-19 vaccine. Germline CDR1 reads MDHEN; CDR2 reads SYDVKM. With 5 bases removed from V and 9 bases from J, the gap between germline ends came to 20 bases. The CDR3 totals 16 residues. Some clones are missing from TCRdb's copy, which holds only in-frame ones; the method was immunoSEQ multiplex PCR. The sample has roughly 130,000 clones, 75% to 90% seen once. The V call is TRBV28, the J call TRBJ1-6; D is possibly TRBD1 (6 bases). The receptor was isolated from an adult in good health. Specimen: peripheral blood, collected on day 0 of AZD1222 vaccination. The CDR3 region is CASSHGQSRWGSPLHF. The CDR3 region has the DNA TGTGCCAGCAGTCACGGACAGTCCAGATGGGGTTCACCCCTCCACTTT.